This T cell receptor (beta chain) was recorded in a study of a mutant IDH1 vaccine in newly diagnosed glioma. About the study: Patients arrived already treated with radiotherapy, temozolomide, or both, most having had both. Broader study findings: Of the patients, 80% to 95% had vaccine-induced immune responses.

As for this clone: Its specificity is unknown.

The method was immunoSEQ multiplex PCR; TCRdb's version includes in-frame clones alone and lacks a portion of them. Altogether 30,000 to 40,000 clones are present, approximately 80% being singletons, with the ten largest covering nearly 25%. Time point specified: week 5, during vaccination. Each vaccine dose was 300 ug of mutant IDH1 20-mer peptide, with topical imiquimod. The CDR3 has 16 residues. Per the germline V gene, CDR1 is LGHNT and CDR2 is FRNRAP. Trimming removed 0 bases from V and 6 bases from J; junction bases left unmatched: 8. This chain connects TRBV12-5 to TRBJ1-2; 9 bases fit TRBD1. This TCR was sampled from a man in his thirties or forties with glioma. The starting material was PBMCs, obtained from a glioma patient whose treatment included an IDH1 peptide vaccine. The CDR3 sequence: CASGLVLDRGVDGYTF. DNA of the CDR3: TGTGCTAGTGGTTTGGTACTGGACAGGGGAGTAGATGGCTACACCTTC.